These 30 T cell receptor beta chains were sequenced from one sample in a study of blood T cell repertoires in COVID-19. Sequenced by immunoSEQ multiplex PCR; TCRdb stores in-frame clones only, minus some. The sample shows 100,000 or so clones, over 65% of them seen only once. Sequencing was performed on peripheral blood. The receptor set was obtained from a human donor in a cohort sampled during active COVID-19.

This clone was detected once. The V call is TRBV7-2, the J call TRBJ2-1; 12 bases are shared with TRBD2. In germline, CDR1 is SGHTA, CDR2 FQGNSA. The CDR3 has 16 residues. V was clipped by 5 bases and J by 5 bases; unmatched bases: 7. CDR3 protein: CASSAGLAGPHNEQFF. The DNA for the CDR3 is TGTGCCAGCAGCGCCGGACTAGCGGGGCCCCACAATGAGCAGTTCTTC.

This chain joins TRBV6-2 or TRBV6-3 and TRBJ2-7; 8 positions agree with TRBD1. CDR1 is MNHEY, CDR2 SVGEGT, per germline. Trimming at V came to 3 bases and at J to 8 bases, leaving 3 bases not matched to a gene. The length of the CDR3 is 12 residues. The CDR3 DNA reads TGTGCCAGCAGTTATCGGACAGGGCAGCAGTACTTC. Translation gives CASSYRTGQQYF.

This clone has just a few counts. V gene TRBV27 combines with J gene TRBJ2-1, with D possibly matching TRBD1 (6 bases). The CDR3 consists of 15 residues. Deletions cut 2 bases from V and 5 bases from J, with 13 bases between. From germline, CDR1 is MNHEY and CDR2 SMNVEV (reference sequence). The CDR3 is CASSLRQGKDNEQFF. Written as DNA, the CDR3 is TGTGCCAGCAGTTTACGCCAGGGGAAGGACAATGAGCAGTTCTTC.

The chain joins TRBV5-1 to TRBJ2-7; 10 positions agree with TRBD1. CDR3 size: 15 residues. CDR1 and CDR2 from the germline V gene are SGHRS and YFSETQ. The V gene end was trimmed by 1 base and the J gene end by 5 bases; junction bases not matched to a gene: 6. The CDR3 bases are TGCGCCAGCAGCTTGCGGGACAGGGGAACGGACGAGCAGTACTTC. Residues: CASSLRDRGTDEQYF.

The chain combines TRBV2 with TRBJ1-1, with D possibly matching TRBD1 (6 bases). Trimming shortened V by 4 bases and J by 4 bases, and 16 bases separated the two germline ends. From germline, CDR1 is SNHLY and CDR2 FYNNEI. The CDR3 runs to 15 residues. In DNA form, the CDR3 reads TGTGCCAGCAGTGGAATCGCGGTGGGGGCCACTGAAGCTTTCTTT. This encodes CASSGIAVGATEAFF.

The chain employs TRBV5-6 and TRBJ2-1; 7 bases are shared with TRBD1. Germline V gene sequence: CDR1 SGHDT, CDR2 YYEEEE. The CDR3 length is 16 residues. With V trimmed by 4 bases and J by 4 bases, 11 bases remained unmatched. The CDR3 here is CASSPLNGQVYNEQFF. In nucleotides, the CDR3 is TGTGCCAGCAGCCCTCTCAATGGACAGGTATACAATGAGCAGTTCTTC.

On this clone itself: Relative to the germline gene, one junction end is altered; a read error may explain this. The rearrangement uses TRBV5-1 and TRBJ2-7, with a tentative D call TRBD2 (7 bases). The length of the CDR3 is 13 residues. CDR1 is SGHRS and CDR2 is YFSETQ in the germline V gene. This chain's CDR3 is CARRRGGADEQYF. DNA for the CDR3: TGCGCCCGCAGGCGAGGGGGGGCTGACGAGCAGTACTTC.

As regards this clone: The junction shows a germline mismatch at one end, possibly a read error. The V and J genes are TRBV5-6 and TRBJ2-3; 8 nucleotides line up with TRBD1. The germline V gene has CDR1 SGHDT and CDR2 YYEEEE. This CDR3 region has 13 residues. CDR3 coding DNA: TGTACCAGCAGCAGGAGACAGGGGGATACGCAGTATTTT. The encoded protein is CTSSRRQGDTQYF. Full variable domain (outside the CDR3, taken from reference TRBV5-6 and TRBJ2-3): DAGVTQSPTHLIKTRGQQVTLRCSPKSGHDTVSWYQQALGQGPQFIFQYYEEEERQRGNFPDRFSGHQFPNYSSELNVNALLLGDSALYLCTSSRRQGDTQYFGPGTRLTVL.

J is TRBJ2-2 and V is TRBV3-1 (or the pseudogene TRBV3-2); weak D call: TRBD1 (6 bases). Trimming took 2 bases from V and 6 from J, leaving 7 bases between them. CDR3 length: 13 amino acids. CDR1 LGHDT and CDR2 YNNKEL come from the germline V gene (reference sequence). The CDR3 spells CASSQNRAGELFF. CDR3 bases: TGTGCCAGCAGCCAAAACAGGGCCGGGGAGCTGTTTTTT.

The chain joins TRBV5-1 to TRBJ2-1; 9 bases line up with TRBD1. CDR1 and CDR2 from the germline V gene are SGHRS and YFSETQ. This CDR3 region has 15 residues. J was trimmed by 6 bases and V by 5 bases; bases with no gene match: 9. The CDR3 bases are TGCGCCAGCAGTTCGGGACAGGGTGTGTCCAATGAGCAGTTCTTC. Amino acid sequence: CASSSGQGVSNEQFF.

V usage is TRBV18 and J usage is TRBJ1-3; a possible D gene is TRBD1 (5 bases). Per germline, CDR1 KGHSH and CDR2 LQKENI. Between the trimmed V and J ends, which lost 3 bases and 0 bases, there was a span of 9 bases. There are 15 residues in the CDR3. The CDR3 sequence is CASSPQGPSGNTIYF. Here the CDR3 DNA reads TGTGCCAGCTCACCGCAGGGTCCCTCTGGAAACACCATATATTTT.

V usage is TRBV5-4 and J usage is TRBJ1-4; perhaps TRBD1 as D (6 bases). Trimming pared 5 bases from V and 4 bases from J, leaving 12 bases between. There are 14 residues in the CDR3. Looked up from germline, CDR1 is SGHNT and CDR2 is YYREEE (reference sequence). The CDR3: CASSLDSLNEKLFF. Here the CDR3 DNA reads TGTGCCAGCAGTCTGGACAGTCTTAATGAAAAACTGTTTTTT. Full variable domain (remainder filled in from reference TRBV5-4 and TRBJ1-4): ETGVTQSPTHLIKTRGQQVTLRCSSQSGHNTVSWYQQALGQGPQFIFQYYREEENGRGNFPPRFSGLQFPNYSSELNVNALELDDSALYLCASSLDSLNEKLFFGSGTQLSVL.

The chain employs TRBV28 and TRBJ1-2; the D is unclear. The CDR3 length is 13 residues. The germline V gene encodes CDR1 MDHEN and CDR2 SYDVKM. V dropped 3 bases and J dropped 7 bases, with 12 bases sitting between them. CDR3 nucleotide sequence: TGTGCCAGCAGTTTTTCGGGGTTGAGTGGCTACACCTTC. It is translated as CASSFSGLSGYTF.

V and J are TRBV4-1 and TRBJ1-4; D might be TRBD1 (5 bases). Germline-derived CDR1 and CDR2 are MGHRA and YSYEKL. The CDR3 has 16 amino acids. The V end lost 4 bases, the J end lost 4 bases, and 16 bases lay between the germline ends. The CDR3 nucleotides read TGCGCCAGCAGCCGATTCGCCGGGACTGATAATGAAAAACTGTTTTTT. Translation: CASSRFAGTDNEKLFF.

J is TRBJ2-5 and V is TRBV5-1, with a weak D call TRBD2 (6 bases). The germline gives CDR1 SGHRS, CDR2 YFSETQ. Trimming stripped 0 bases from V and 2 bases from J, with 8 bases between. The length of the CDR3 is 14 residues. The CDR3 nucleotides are TGCGCCAGCAGCTTGGGTCGGGGGCAAGAGACCCAGTACTTC. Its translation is CASSLGRGQETQYF.

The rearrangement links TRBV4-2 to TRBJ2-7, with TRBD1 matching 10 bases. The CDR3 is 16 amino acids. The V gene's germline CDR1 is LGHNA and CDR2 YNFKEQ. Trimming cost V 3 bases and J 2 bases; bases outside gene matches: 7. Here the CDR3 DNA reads TGTGCCAGCAGCCAGATGACAGGGGGCGCGGCCTACGAGCAGTACTTC. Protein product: CASSQMTGGAAYEQYF.

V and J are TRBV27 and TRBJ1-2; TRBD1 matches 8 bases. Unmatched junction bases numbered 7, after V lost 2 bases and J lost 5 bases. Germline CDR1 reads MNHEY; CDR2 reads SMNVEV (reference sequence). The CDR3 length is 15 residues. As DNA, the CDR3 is TGTGCCAGCAGTTTAAGGGCAGGGGGCGTTTATGGCTACACCTTC. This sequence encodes CASSLRAGGVYGYTF.

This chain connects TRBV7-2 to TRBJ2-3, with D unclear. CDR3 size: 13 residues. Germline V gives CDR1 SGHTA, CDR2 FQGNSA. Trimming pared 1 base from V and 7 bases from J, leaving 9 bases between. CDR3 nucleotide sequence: TGTGCCAGCAGCTTAGAAGGCGGATATACGCAGTATTTT. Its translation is CASSLEGGYTQYF.

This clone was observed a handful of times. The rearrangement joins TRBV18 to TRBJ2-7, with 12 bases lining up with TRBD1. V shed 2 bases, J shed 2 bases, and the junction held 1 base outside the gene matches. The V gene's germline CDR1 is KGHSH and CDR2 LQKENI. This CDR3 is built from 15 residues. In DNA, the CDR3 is TGTGCCAGCTCACCAGGGACAGGGGGCCCCTACGAGCAGTACTTC. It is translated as CASSPGTGGPYEQYF.

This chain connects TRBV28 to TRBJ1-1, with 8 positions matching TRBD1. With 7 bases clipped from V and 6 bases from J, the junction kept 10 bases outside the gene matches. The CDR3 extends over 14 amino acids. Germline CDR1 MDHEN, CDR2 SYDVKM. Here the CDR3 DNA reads TGTGCCAGCATGAAGGACAGGGTTCGAGCTGAAGCTTTCTTT. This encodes CASMKDRVRAEAFF.

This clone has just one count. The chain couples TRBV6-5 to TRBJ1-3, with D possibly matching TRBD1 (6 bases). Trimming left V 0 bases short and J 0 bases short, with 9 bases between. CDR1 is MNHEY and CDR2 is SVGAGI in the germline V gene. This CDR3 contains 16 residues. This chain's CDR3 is CASSYSTGFSGNTIYF. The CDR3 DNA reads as TGTGCCAGCAGTTACTCGACAGGTTTCTCTGGAAACACCATATATTTT.

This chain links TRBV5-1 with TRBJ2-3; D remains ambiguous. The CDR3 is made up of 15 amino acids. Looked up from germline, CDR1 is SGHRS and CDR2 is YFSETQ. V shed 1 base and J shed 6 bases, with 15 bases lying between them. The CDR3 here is CASSLQAEEWDTQYF. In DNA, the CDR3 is TGCGCCAGCAGCTTGCAGGCAGAAGAATGGGATACGCAGTATTTT.

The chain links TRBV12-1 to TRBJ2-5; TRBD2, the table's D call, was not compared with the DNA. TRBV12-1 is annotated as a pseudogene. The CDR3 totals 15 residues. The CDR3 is CASSRDFAGQETQYF. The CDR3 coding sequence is TGTGCCAGCAGCCGGGACTTCGCCGGCCAAGAGACCCAGTACTTC.

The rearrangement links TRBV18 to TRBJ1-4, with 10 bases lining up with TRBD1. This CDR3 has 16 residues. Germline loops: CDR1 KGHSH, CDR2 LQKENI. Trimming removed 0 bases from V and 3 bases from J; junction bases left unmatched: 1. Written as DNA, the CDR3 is TGTGCCAGCTCACCACCAGACAGGGGGCCTAATGAAAAACTGTTTTTT. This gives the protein CASSPPDRGPNEKLFF.

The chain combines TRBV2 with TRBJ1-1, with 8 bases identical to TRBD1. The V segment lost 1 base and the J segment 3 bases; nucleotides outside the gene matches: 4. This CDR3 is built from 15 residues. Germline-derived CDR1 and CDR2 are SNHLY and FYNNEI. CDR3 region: CASSEGTGMYTEAFF. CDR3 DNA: TGTGCCAGCAGTGAAGGGACAGGGATGTACACTGAAGCTTTCTTT.

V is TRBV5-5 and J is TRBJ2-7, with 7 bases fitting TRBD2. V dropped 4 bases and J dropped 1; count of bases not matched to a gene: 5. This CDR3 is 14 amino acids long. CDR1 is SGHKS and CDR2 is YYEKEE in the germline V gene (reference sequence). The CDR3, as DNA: TGTGCCAGCAGCCAGCTGGGGGGGTCCTACGAGCAGTACTTC. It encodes CASSQLGGSYEQYF.

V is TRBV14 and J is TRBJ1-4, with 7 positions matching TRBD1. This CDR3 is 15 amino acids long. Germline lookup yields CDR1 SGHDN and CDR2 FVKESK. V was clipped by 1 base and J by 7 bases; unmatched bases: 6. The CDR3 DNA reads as TGTGCCAGCAGCCAAGGTACAGGGGTCGGTGAAAAACTGTTTTTT. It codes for CASSQGTGVGEKLFF.

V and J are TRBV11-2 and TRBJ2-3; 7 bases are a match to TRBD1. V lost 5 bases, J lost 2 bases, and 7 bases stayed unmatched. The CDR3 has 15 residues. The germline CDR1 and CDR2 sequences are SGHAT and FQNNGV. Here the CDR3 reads CASSRRTGHTDTQYF. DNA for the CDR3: TGTGCCAGCAGCAGAAGGACAGGCCACACAGATACGCAGTATTTT.

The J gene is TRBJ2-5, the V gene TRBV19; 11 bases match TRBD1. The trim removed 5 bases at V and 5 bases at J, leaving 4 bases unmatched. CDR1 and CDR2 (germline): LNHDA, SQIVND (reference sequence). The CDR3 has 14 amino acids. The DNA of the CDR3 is TGTGCCAGTAGTGCCGGACAGGGGGCGGAGACCCAGTACTTC. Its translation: CASSAGQGAETQYF.

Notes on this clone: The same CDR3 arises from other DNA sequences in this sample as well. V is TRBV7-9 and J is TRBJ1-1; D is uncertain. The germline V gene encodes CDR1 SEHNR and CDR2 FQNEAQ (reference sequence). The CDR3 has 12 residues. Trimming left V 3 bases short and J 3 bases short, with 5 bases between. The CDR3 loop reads CASSFGDTEAFF. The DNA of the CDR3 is TGTGCCAGCAGCTTCGGGGACACTGAAGCTTTCTTT.